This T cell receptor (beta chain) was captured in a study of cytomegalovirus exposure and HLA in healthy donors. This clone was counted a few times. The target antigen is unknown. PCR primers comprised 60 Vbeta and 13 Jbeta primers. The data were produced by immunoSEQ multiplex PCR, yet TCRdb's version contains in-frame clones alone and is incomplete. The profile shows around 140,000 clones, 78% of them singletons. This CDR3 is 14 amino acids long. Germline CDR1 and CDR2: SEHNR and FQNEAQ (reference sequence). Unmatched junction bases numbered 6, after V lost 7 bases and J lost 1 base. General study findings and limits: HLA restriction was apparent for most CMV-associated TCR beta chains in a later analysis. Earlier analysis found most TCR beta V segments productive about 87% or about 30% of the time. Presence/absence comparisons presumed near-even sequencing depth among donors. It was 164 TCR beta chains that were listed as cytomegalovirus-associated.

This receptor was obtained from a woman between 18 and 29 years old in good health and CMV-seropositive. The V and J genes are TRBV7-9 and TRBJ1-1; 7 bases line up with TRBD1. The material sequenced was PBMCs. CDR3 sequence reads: CASIRGLRNTEAFF. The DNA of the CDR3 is TGTGCCAGCATAAGGGGGCTGAGGAACACTGAAGCTTTCTTT.